This TCR beta chain was sequenced for a study of T cell responses to AZD1222 COVID-19 vaccine. Study-wide results and caveats: An increase in Spike-specific TCR breadth and depth was observed after two AZD1222 doses. Just 5 to 7 AZD1222 recipients were seropositive at baseline. Among the donors, most were white British and more were female, and clonal diversity was possibly underestimated. CD4 TCRs associated with vaccination spanned spike, dominating at 160-218 and 743-854.

The V and J ends lost 6 bases and 8 bases respectively, with 7 bases between them. Per the germline V gene, CDR1 is LNHDA and CDR2 is SQIVND (reference sequence). The length of the CDR3 is 11 residues. Of note for this clone: The antigen is unknown.

Assay used: immunoSEQ multiplex PCR; TCRdb lists only in-frame clones, some missing. The sample shows roughly 100,000 clones, 90% of them seen only once. This TCR came from an adult who received the AZD1222 COVID-19 vaccine. Sequenced material: peripheral blood, taken 28 days after the second AZD1222 dose. The gene calls are TRBV19 and TRBJ1-4, with D perhaps matching TRBD1 (5 bases). The CDR3 DNA reads as TGTGCCAGTAGGCGACAGGAAAAACTGTTTTTT. Its protein is CASRRQEKLFF.